This TCR beta chain was found in a study of T cell responses to AZD1222 COVID-19 vaccine (dated by TCRdb to about 2021). Describing the broader study: Because spike-specific TCR depth and breadth did not differ between the two schedules, AZD1222 recipients who got a second dose at roughly 4 weeks were pooled with those who got a second dose at roughly 12 weeks. Trial participants were enrolled by age into subgroups of 18-55, 56-69 and 70-plus years, and 148, 28 and 57 TCR-sequenced participants, respectively, were included in these subgroups. TCR sequencing was performed for approximately 240 trial participants, of whom about 200 were given two doses of AZD1222 and around 25 were given two doses of MenACWY control vaccine.

The CDR3 regions of human TCRbeta chains were analyzed by immunosequencing. In the original analysis: Repertoire TCRs were matched against a reference library of SARS-CoV-2-specific TCRs generated with the MIRA antigen-specificity platform. Breadth meant the fraction of unique TCRs that were SARS-CoV-2-associated, whereas depth meant the fraction of total T cells that were SARS-CoV-2-associated. Each spike-specific TCR was assigned to its reactive spike region and to a CD4 or CD8 class using the MIRA data. Log10-transformed breadth and depth values were compared by one-way ANOVA with Sidak's multiple comparisons tests. The table comes from immuneACCESS by way of TCRdb, which keeps in-frame sequences with V and J called. Part of the clones is missing from these tables; in studies checked, under half for an unresolved V gene and the rest for unknown reasons. The DNA gave D and trimming, while V, J and clone size come from that table. The sample profile shows fewer than 130,000 clones; around 90% of them were found once. The top ten clones comprise 1.6% of the sample.

General study outcomes and caveats: Because no samples from the day 14 peak response were available, repertoires could be characterized only after the peak T cell response. In the small 56-69-year group, the increase in depth fell short of significance, most likely because of low power. Epitopes outside the regions mutated in the B.1.351 and B.1.1.7 variants were reportedly recognized by nearly half of the unique spike-specific TCRs. The vaccine-associated CD4 TCRs covered the entire spike protein, and the dominant responses fell in regions 160-218 and 743-854. Participants were mostly white British, with more females than males. The authors suggested clonal diversity may have been underestimated. Spike-specific TCR breadth and depth rose significantly after two AZD1222 doses compared with day 0 and with MenACWY recipients. Only 5 to 7 AZD1222 recipients were SARS-CoV-2 seropositive at baseline, limiting conclusions about previously exposed vaccinees.

In the case of this clone: The target of this receptor is not known. Base qualities are missing; no much larger clone stands one base away.

The V end loses 4 bases and the J end loses 0 bases, and a stretch of 12 bases separates them. CDR1 and CDR2, looked up from the germline V gene, are KGHDR and SFDVKD. The CDR3 measures 16 amino acids from cysteine to phenylalanine. The DNA shown is the 48-base CDR3, in frame from base 1. In light of the paper, this sample's time point label describes: baseline before first vaccination. The vaccinee samples were drawn from two UK trials, COV001 and COV002, one of which was a single-blind randomized controlled phase 2/3 trial testing AZD1222 (ChAdOx1 nCoV-19) in healthy adults. For TCRbeta chain sequencing, PBMC samples were collected from trial participants at day 0 and at day 28 after the second dose.

This clonotype was sampled from an adult in good health. The rearrangement combines TRBV24-1 with TRBJ2-1; the D gene cannot be resolved beyond TRBD1 or TRBD2, each matching 5 bases. The material sequenced was peripheral blood, taken on day 0 of AZD1222 vaccination. The DNA sequence is as follows: TGTGCCACCAGTGAGACCGGGGCGAGCTCCTACAATGAGCAGTTCTTC. Protein translation: CATSETGASSYNEQFF.